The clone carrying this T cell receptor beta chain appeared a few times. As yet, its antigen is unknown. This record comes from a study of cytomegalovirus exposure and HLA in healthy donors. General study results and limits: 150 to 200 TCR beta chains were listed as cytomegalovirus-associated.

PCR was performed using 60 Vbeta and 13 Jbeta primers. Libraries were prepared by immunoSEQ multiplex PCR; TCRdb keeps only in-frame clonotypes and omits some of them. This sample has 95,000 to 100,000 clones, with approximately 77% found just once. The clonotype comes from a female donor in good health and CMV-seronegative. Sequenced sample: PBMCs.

Here the CDR3 DNA reads TGTGCCAGCAGCGATCAGCGAGGCACAGATACGCAGTATTTT. This encodes CASSDQRGTDTQYF. V gene TRBV5-4 combines with J gene TRBJ2-3; D unresolved. Germline CDR1 SGHNT, CDR2 YYREEE (reference sequence). The V gene lost 4 bases and the J gene lost 1 base, with 10 bases spanning the gap. The CDR3 loop spans 14 amino acids.